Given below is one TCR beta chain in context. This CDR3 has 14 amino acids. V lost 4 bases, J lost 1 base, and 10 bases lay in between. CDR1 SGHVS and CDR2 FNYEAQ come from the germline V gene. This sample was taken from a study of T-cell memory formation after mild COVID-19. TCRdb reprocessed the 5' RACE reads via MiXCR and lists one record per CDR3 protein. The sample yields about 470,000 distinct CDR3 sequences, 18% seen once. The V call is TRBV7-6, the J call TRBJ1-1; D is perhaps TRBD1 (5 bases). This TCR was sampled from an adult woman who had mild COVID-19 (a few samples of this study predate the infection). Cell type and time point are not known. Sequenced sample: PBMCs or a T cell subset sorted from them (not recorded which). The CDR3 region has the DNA TGTGCCAGCAGCTCACAGGCCCAGAACACTGAAGCTTTCTTT. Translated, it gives CASSSQAQNTEAFF.